The 32 T cell receptor beta chains listed next were all sequenced from one sample in a study of cytotoxic CD8 clonotypes in ibrutinib-treated CLL (dated by TCRdb to about 2021). The library was produced with the immunoSEQ multiplex PCR assay. TCRdb obtained this table from immuneACCESS and retained in-frame rearrangements with V and J assigned. These tables miss some clones; where compared with another copy, unresolved V genes account for less than half of the shortfall, and the remainder is unexplained. In this sample the table shows 30,000 to 40,000 clones, about 70% of which occur a single time. Clones ranked in the top ten supply approximately 30% of the sample. The specimen was PBMCs, collected before ibrutinib treatment. The receptors were gathered from a human donor with chronic lymphocytic leukemia.

This clone was observed a single time. The chain joins TRBV5-1 to TRBJ2-3, with TRBD1 matching over 8 bases. The J segment lost 5 bases and the V segment lost 2 bases, leaving 1 base of the junction unmatched. Germline V gene lookup returns CDR1 SGHRS and CDR2 YFSETQ. The CDR3 runs to 13 residues. The CDR3 sequence is CASSLGQGDTQYF. The CDR3 DNA follows: TGCGCCAGCAGCTTAGGACAGGGAGATACGCAGTATTTT.

This chain links TRBV27 with TRBJ2-7; 8 bases match TRBD1. Germline V CDR1 and CDR2: MNHEY, SMNVEV (reference sequence). The CDR3 extends over 13 amino acids. V dropped 6 bases and J dropped 5; count of bases not matched to a gene: 6. The CDR3 DNA follows: TGTGCCAGCAGCTGGGACAGGACCAACGAGCAGTACTTC. This translates into CASSWDRTNEQYF.

The chain links TRBV18 to TRBJ2-7; D unresolved. CDR3 length: 12 amino acids. CDR1 is KGHSH, CDR2 LQKENI, per germline. V was cut by 3 bases and J by 7 bases, with 10 bases left in between. The CDR3: CASSPLRNEQYF. In DNA, the CDR3 is TGTGCCAGCTCACCGCTCCGGAATGAGCAGTACTTC. The complete variable domain, with remaining parts taken from reference TRBV18 and TRBJ2-7, reads NAGVMQNPRHLVRRRGQEARLRCSPMKGHSHVYWYRQLPEEGLKFMVYLQKENIIDESGMPKERFSAEFPKEGPSILRIQQVVRGDSAAYFCASSPLRNEQYFGPGTRLTVT.

The J gene is TRBJ1-1, the V gene TRBV7-9, with 8 bases fitting TRBD1. The CDR3 spans 13 residues. V was clipped by 2 bases and J by 6 bases; unmatched bases: 2. Per germline, CDR1 SEHNR and CDR2 FQNEAQ (reference sequence). This CDR3 is CASSLQGAAEAFF. The CDR3 bases are TGTGCCAGCAGCTTACAGGGGGCGGCTGAAGCTTTCTTT.

The V call is TRBV7-2, the J call TRBJ2-3; 11 bases agree with TRBD2. The CDR3 has 16 amino acids. The J segment lost 7 bases and the V segment lost 1 base, leaving 7 bases of the junction unmatched. Germline V CDR1 and CDR2: SGHTA, FQGNSA. CDR3 in DNA: TGTGCCAGCAGCTTAGTCTCTAGCGGGAGGACCCATACGCAGTATTTT. It encodes CASSLVSSGRTHTQYF.

The V gene is TRBV27, the J gene TRBJ1-2; D not certain. Trimming removed 5 bases from V and 7 bases from J, with 17 bases in between. The CDR3 loop spans 14 amino acids. Germline V gene sequence: CDR1 MNHEY, CDR2 SMNVEV (reference sequence). The CDR3 here is CASSIVPPVGGYTF. The CDR3 DNA reads as TGTGCCAGCAGTATTGTTCCCCCGGTCGGTGGCTACACCTTC.

This clone was found a few times. The chain couples TRBV7-9 to TRBJ2-5; TRBD1 agrees at 9 bases. V lost 3 bases to trimming and J lost 5 bases; unmatched junction nucleotides: 7. Germline V lookup: CDR1 SEHNR, CDR2 FQNEAQ (reference sequence). The CDR3 is 15 residues long. The CDR3 region has the DNA TGTGCCAGCAGCTTTCCGGGACAGGGTGTGGAGACCCAGTACTTC. Its translation is CASSFPGQGVETQYF. Together with reference TRBV7-9 and TRBJ2-5, the CDR3 gives the full variable domain: DTGVSQNPRHKITKRGQNVTFRCDPISEHNRLYWYRQTLGQGPEFLTYFQNEAQLEKSRLLSDRFSAERPKGSFSTLEIQRTEQGDSAMYLCASSFPGQGVETQYFGPGTRLLVL.

This chain joins TRBV30 and TRBJ1-2, with 8 bases matching TRBD1. The V segment lost 0 bases and the J segment 8 bases; nucleotides outside the gene matches: 5. The length of the CDR3 is 13 residues. Germline CDR1 is GTSNPN and CDR2 is SVGIG (reference sequence). Written as DNA, the CDR3 is TGTGCCTGGAGTGTCGGACAGGGTACAGGCTACACCTTC. It yields the protein CAWSVGQGTGYTF. The whole variable domain, filled in from reference TRBV30 and TRBJ1-2, reads SQTIHQWPATLVQPVGSPLSLECTVEGTSNPNLYWYRQAAGRGLQLLFYSVGIGQISSEVPQNLSASRPQDRQFILSSKKLLLSDSGFYLCAWSVGQGTGYTFGSGTRLTVV.

This chain connects TRBV5-1 to TRBJ2-6; tentatively, D is TRBD1 (5 bases). Germline loops: CDR1 SGHRS, CDR2 YFSETQ. V was trimmed by 2 bases and J by 2 bases, leaving 8 bases between them. CDR3 length: 15 residues. CDR3 amino acids: CASSFSGTGANVLTF. CDR3 nucleotide sequence: TGCGCCAGCAGCTTTTCAGGGACTGGGGCCAACGTCCTGACTTTC.

This chain connects TRBV28 to TRBJ1-1; D is possibly TRBD1 (6 bases). The CDR3 is made up of 16 amino acids. The germline V gene encodes CDR1 MDHEN and CDR2 SYDVKM. V gave up 6 bases and J gave up 6 bases, with 23 bases separating them. As DNA, the CDR3 is TGTGCCAGCAGCTACCAAACCGGGACAATTTGGCCTGAAGCTTTCTTT. It codes for CASSYQTGTIWPEAFF. The full variable domain, rest sourced from reference TRBV28 and TRBJ1-1, is DVKVTQSSRYLVKRTGEKVFLECVQDMDHENMFWYRQDPGLGLRLIYFSYDVKMKEKGDIPEGYSVSREKKERFSLILESASTNQTSMYLCASSYQTGTIWPEAFFGQGTRLTVV.

V usage is TRBV16 and J usage is TRBJ1-4; no reliable D call. CDR1 KGHSY and CDR2 FQNENV come from the germline V gene. The CDR3 is 14 residues long. V dropped 0 bases and J dropped 8 bases, with 10 bases sitting between them. The CDR3, as DNA: TGTGCCAGCAGCCAATCCGGGGTTATAGAAAAACTGTTTTTT. It codes for CASSQSGVIEKLFF.

This rearrangement joins TRBV27 to TRBJ2-7, with D possibly TRBD1 on 6 matching bases. The CDR3 length is 13 residues. V was cut by 8 bases and J by 0 bases, with 11 bases left in between. Germline V gives CDR1 MNHEY, CDR2 SMNVEV (reference sequence). The CDR3 DNA reads TGTGCCAGCGGATGGGGGCGCTCCTACGAGCAGTACTTC. Translation: CASGWGRSYEQYF.

This CDR3 reads CASSQDLGDRGIYEQYF. The CDR3 nucleotides read TGCGCCAGCAGCCAAGATCTAGGGGACAGGGGGATATACGAGCAGTACTTC. The chain recombines TRBV4-1 with TRBJ2-7; 11 nucleotides line up with TRBD1. The length of the CDR3 is 17 residues. The germline CDR1 and CDR2 sequences are MGHRA and YSYEKL. Trimming removed 0 bases from V and 4 bases from J; junction bases left unmatched: 8.

The table lists this clone with a few counts. The CDR3, as DNA: TGTGCCAGCAGCTCCTGGACAGAAGTGAACACTGAAGCTTTCTTT. This sequence encodes CASSSWTEVNTEAFF. This chain joins TRBV5-8 and TRBJ1-1; TRBD1 is a possible D gene (6 bases). V shed 3 bases and J shed 0 bases, with 12 bases lying between them. The germline V gene has CDR1 SGHTS and CDR2 YDEGEE. The CDR3 is made up of 15 amino acids.

The V and J genes are TRBV11-1 and TRBJ2-3; possibly TRBD1 or TRBD2 for D (6 bases each). The CDR3 is made up of 15 amino acids. Germline V gene data show CDR1 as SGHAT and CDR2 as FQDESV (reference sequence). V lost 5 bases, J lost 1 base, and 13 bases lay in between. CDR3 nucleotides: TGTGCCAGCAGCGTCGGGGGCGAGGGCACAGATACGCAGTATTTT. As protein: CASSVGGEGTDTQYF. The full variable domain, in which reference TRBV11-1 and TRBJ2-3 provide the parts outside the CDR3, is EAEVAQSPRYKITEKSQAVAFWCDPISGHATLYWYRQILGQGPELLVQFQDESVVDDSQLPKDRFSAERLKGVDSTLKIQPAELGDSAMYLCASSVGGEGTDTQYFGPGTRLTVL.

This clone came up many times. This chain links TRBV27 with TRBJ2-7; no firm D call. CDR1 and CDR2 (germline): MNHEY, SMNVEV (reference sequence). This CDR3 is built from 13 residues. V was shortened by 8 bases and J by 3 bases, with 14 bases between the two germline ends. The CDR3 DNA reads TGTGCCAGCCCCGGTGGGTTTGGCTACGAGCAGTACTTC. Its protein product is CASPGGFGYEQYF.

This chain joins TRBV6-9 and TRBJ1-1; D gene uncertain. This CDR3 has 11 amino acids. Germline lookup yields CDR1 MNHGY and CDR2 SVAAGI. V was cut by 4 bases and J by 11 bases, with 11 bases left in between. The CDR3 region has the DNA TGTGCCAGCAGTTCAAGGGCAGGCGCTTTCTTT. This gives the protein CASSSRAGAFF.

V is TRBV7-2 and J is TRBJ2-7, with 7 bases lining up with TRBD1. This CDR3 contains 14 residues. The ends lost 4 bases at V and 2 bases at J; junction bases unmatched: 5. Germline loops: CDR1 SGHTA, CDR2 FQGNSA. CDR3 amino acids: CASSSRQGPYEQYF. The CDR3 nucleotides read TGTGCCAGCAGCTCCAGACAGGGTCCCTACGAGCAGTACTTC.

This chain joins TRBV28 and TRBJ2-2; 8 positions match TRBD1. This CDR3 region has 14 residues. Germline-derived CDR1 and CDR2 are MDHEN and SYDVKM. V was clipped by 5 bases and J by 3 bases; unmatched bases: 2. The DNA of the CDR3 is TGTGCCAGCAGTGACAGGGGTTACACCGGGGAGCTGTTTTTT. Its translation is CASSDRGYTGELFF.

This chain joins TRBV6-6 and TRBJ2-7; TRBD2 matches at 11 bases. Trimming removed 0 bases from V and 6 bases from J; junction bases left unmatched: 1. CDR1 and CDR2 from the germline V gene are MNHNY and SVGAGI (reference sequence). The CDR3 contains 14 residues. The CDR3 is CASSYSGTSGEQYF. In nucleotides, the CDR3 is TGTGCCAGCAGTTACTCCGGGACTAGCGGCGAGCAGTACTTC.

The genes are TRBV19 and TRBJ1-6; 7 nucleotides agree with TRBD1. V gave up 9 bases and J gave up 8 bases; unmatched junction bases: 7. This CDR3 spans 13 amino acids. CDR1 is LNHDA, CDR2 SQIVND, per germline (reference sequence). Here the CDR3 reads CASRGNIDSPLHF. Here the CDR3 DNA reads TGTGCCAGCAGGGGGAATATTGATTCACCCCTCCACTTT.

This chain joins TRBV9 and TRBJ1-1, with TRBD1 identical over 7 bases. Germline CDR1 is SGDLS and CDR2 is YYNGEE. The junction had 9 bases not matched to a gene; V was cut back by 0 bases and J by 7 bases. The CDR3 loop spans 15 amino acids. The chain's CDR3 is CASSVDTGELGEAFF. The CDR3 nucleotides read TGTGCCAGCAGCGTAGATACAGGGGAATTGGGTGAAGCTTTCTTT. Looking up the rest from reference TRBV9 and TRBJ1-1 gives the full variable domain: DSGVTQTPKHLITATGQRVTLRCSPRSGDLSVYWYQQSLDQGLQFLIQYYNGEERAKGNILERFSAQQFPDLHSELNLSSLELGDSALYFCASSVDTGELGEAFFGQGTRLTVV.

The rearrangement joins TRBV7-3 to TRBJ2-3; the D gene is possibly TRBD1 (6 bases). Germline-derived CDR1 and CDR2 are SGHTA and FQGTGA. This CDR3 has 17 amino acids. The V end was cut by 6 bases, the J end by 2 bases, with 21 bases between. CDR3: CASRNGAVGGYTDTQYF. For the CDR3, the DNA is TGTGCCAGCAGGAACGGGGCCGTAGGGGGTTACACAGATACGCAGTATTTT.

The chain couples TRBV30 to TRBJ2-1; TRBD1 matches 9 bases. V shed 3 bases, J shed 4 bases, and the junction held 7 bases outside the gene matches. CDR1 and CDR2 from the germline V gene are GTSNPN and SVGIG (reference sequence). CDR3 length equals 15 residues. CDR3: CAWREPGQGYNEQFF. Here the CDR3 DNA reads TGTGCCTGGAGGGAACCGGGACAGGGTTACAATGAGCAGTTCTTC.

This rearrangement joins TRBV30 to TRBJ2-3; no clear D gene. The V and J ends lost 4 bases and 6 bases respectively, with 5 bases between them. Germline V lookup: CDR1 GTSNPN, CDR2 SVGIG (reference sequence). The CDR3 sequence is 10 residues long. This CDR3 is CAWKRDTQYF. In DNA form, the CDR3 reads TGTGCCTGGAAGAGGGATACGCAGTATTTT.

The rearrangement joins TRBV5-4 to TRBJ2-7; TRBD2 agrees at 8 bases. Looked up from germline, CDR1 is SGHNT and CDR2 is YYREEE (reference sequence). This CDR3 region has 16 residues. V dropped 4 bases and J dropped 0; count of bases not matched to a gene: 9. CDR3 sequence reads: CASSARGGGISYEQYF. In DNA, the CDR3 is TGTGCCAGCAGCGCACGCGGCGGGGGGATCTCCTACGAGCAGTACTTC.

Only a few counts were recorded for this clone. The V call is TRBV2, the J call TRBJ1-5, with D possibly matching TRBD1 (5 bases). Germline V gene sequence: CDR1 SNHLY, CDR2 FYNNEI. The CDR3 consists of 13 residues. V gave up 1 base and J gave up 7 bases, with 8 bases separating them. The chain's CDR3 is CASSEEGRQPQHF. DNA for the CDR3: TGTGCCAGCAGTGAAGAGGGGCGACAGCCCCAGCATTTT.

The chain employs TRBV7-3 and TRBJ2-7; maybe TRBD1 (6 bases). CDR3 length equals 15 residues. Trimming cost V 2 bases and J 0 bases, with 11 bases left between them. From germline, CDR1 is SGHTA and CDR2 FQGTGA. This CDR3 reads CASSLFRDTSYEQYF. The DNA for the CDR3 is TGTGCCAGCAGCTTATTCCGGGACACCTCCTACGAGCAGTACTTC.

The rearrangement uses TRBV25-1 and TRBJ2-2; 10 bases agree with TRBD1. Germline loops: CDR1 MGHDK, CDR2 SYGVNS. V was clipped by 7 bases and J by 5 bases; unmatched bases: 10. The CDR3 totals 16 residues. The CDR3 DNA is TGTGCCAGCAAGGGTGTCGGACAGGGGGATACCGGGGAGCTGTTTTTT. Translated: CASKGVGQGDTGELFF.

This clone turned up a few times. CDR3 in DNA: TGTGCCAGCAGTGTAGGCAGAGATCAGCCCCAGCATTTT. This sequence encodes CASSVGRDQPQHF. This chain uses TRBV2 with TRBJ1-5; D not certain. The CDR3 spans 13 residues. Germline assignment: CDR1 SNHLY and CDR2 FYNNEI. The germline V and J ends were trimmed by 4 bases and 5 bases, with 9 bases remaining between them.

This clone was detected only a few times. An end of the junction does not agree with germline; a read error may underlie this. The V and J genes are TRBV4-1 and TRBJ1-3; D unclear. CDR1 is MGHRA, CDR2 YSYEKL, per germline. This CDR3 region has 12 residues. CDR3 amino acids: CASSQVGADAPF. The CDR3 region has the DNA TGCGCCAGCAGCCAAGTGGGAGCGGATGCCCCTTTT.

This chain joins TRBV9 and TRBJ2-1; no reliable D call. Germline V gene data show CDR1 as SGDLS and CDR2 as YYNGEE. V was cut by 0 bases and J by 5 bases, with 15 bases left in between. The CDR3 totals 16 residues. CDR3 sequence (DNA): TGTGCCAGCAGCGTAGGGTTAGCCGCTACAGACAATGAGCAGTTCTTC. Its protein product is CASSVGLAATDNEQFF.